This paragraph reports one T cell receptor (beta chain). Its antigen is as yet unknown. TCRdb's copy holds only in-frame clones and misses some; the assay was immunoSEQ multiplex PCR. This sample carries 95,000 or so clones, around 72% of them seen once, and the ten largest clones take 1.5% to 2%. The data derive from a study of fetal regulatory T cell absence and autoimmunity. Across the study: Without clinical diabetes, IPEX patients showed exocrine pancreas autoimmunity. Findings and limits, study-wide: Compared with cord blood, pancreas showed oligoclonal TCR enrichment, some clones over 90-fold.

CDR1 is SEHNR and CDR2 is FQNEAQ in the germline V gene (reference sequence). V was pared by 3 bases and J by 0 bases, with 15 bases between. This CDR3 is 17 amino acids long. The sample was pancreas tissue. This chain links TRBV7-9 with TRBJ1-5; D gene unclear. The source of this sequence is a male donor with IPEX syndrome. Written as DNA, the CDR3 is TGTGCCAGCAGCTTGCCAGGAAAACCGAGTAGCAATCAGCCCCAGCATTTT. As protein: CASSLPGKPSSNQPQHF.